One and the same sample provided the 18 T cell receptor beta chains below, sequenced in a study of blood T cells in healthy people across ages. Alongside a J-beta primer mix, a sample-barcoded 5' primer served in a second PCR lasting about 6 to 12 cycles. TCRdb reanalysed the 5' RACE reads using MiXCR and keeps one entry per CDR3 protein. This repertoire shows 950,000 to 1,200,000 distinct CDR3 sequences, 35% to 45% found once; its top ten account for roughly 13%. What was sequenced was blood. The origin of the receptors is a young man in good health.

This clonotype was recorded a few times. This sequence joins TRBV12-3 or TRBV12-4 and TRBJ1-1; possible D gene TRBD1, 5 bases. This CDR3 comprises 15 residues. Between the trimmed V and J ends, which lost 6 bases and 3 bases, there was a span of 17 bases. This chain's CDR3 is CASSLAEGSDTEAFF. As DNA, the CDR3 is TGTGCCAGCAGCTTGGCCGAGGGGTCGGACACTGAAGCTTTCTTT.

With regard to this clonotype: A read error is possible here, since a much larger clone lies one base away. The CDR3 coding sequence is TGCGCCAGCAGCTTCCTAGCGGAGACCACTCGCACAGATACGCAGTATTTT. It specifies CASSFLAETTRTDTQYF. This rearrangement joins TRBV5-1 to TRBJ2-3, with TRBD2 matching over 7 bases. V lost 2 bases, J lost 1 base, and 10 bases stayed unmatched. Germline lookup yields CDR1 SGHRS and CDR2 YFSETQ. This CDR3 comprises 17 residues.

The chain uses TRBV11-2 and TRBJ1-4; D call uncertain. CDR1 is SGHAT, CDR2 FQNNGV, per germline. The V and J ends lost 1 base and 4 bases respectively, with 13 bases between them. This CDR3 comprises 16 residues. CDR3 DNA: TGTGCCAGCAGCTTAGTTACGGGCAGCCTTAATGAAAAACTGTTTTTT. It codes for CASSLVTGSLNEKLFF. Full variable domain (outside the CDR3, taken from reference TRBV11-2 and TRBJ1-4): EAGVAQSPRYKIIEKRQSVAFWCNPISGHATLYWYQQILGQGPKLLIQFQNNGVVDDSQLPKDRFSAERLKGVDSTLKIQPAKLEDSAVYLCASSLVTGSLNEKLFFGSGTQLSVL.

The J gene is TRBJ1-2, the V gene TRBV5-1; 11 bases line up with TRBD1. The germline V gene encodes CDR1 SGHRS and CDR2 YFSETQ. The trim removed 3 bases at V and 2 bases at J, leaving 9 bases unmatched. The length of the CDR3 is 17 residues. The CDR3 spells CASSSGTGGEKNYGYTF. The CDR3 region has the DNA TGCGCCAGCAGCTCCGGGACAGGGGGTGAGAAAAACTATGGCTACACCTTC.

This clonotype has more than one count but fewer than ten. The chain joins TRBV6-6 to TRBJ2-3; 7 bases fit TRBD2. V trimming: 7 bases; J trimming: 0 bases; junction bases outside the gene matches: 1. The germline CDR1 and CDR2 sequences are MNHNY and SVGAGI (reference sequence). The CDR3 runs to 13 residues. CDR3 coding DNA: TGTGCCAGCATGGGGGGGAGCACAGATACGCAGTATTTT. It codes for CASMGGSTDTQYF.

The V gene is TRBV24-1, the J gene TRBJ2-5; 8 bases are shared with TRBD1. Germline CDR1 and CDR2: KGHDR and SFDVKD. The J segment lost 4 bases and the V segment lost 2 bases, leaving 2 bases of the junction unmatched. The CDR3 has 14 residues. CDR3 bases: TGTGCCACCAGTGATTCGGGACAGGCAGAGACCCAGTACTTC. Translating gives CATSDSGQAETQYF.

CDR3 region: CATERGANTGELFF. The CDR3 DNA sequence: TGTGCCACCGAGCGGGGGGCGAACACCGGGGAGCTGTTTTTT. The chain couples TRBV12-3 or TRBV12-4 to TRBJ2-2, with 9 bases identical to TRBD2. This CDR3 is 14 amino acids long. J gave up 0 bases and V 10 bases, and 3 bases lay outside the gene matches.

The genes are TRBV20-1 and TRBJ1-2; D is unclear. V gave up 7 bases and J gave up 5 bases, with 14 bases separating them. The CDR3 contains 12 residues. CDR1 is DFQATT, CDR2 SNEGSKA, per germline (reference sequence). Here the CDR3 DNA reads TGCAGTGTTAGGTCGTCGGGGTATGGCTACACCTTC. Amino acid sequence: CSVRSSGYGYTF.

J is TRBJ1-4 and V is TRBV7-9; 10 bases line up with TRBD1. Germline V gene lookup returns CDR1 SEHNR and CDR2 FQNEAQ (reference sequence). The CDR3 runs 17 residues. With 2 bases clipped from V and 2 bases from J, the junction kept 5 bases outside the gene matches. CDR3 protein: CASSLKGQGVTNEKLFF. DNA for the CDR3: TGTGCCAGCAGCTTAAAAGGACAGGGGGTGACTAATGAAAAACTGTTTTTT.

V and J are TRBV20-1 and TRBJ2-7; D unclear. V was shortened by 3 bases and J by 7 bases, with 10 bases between the two germline ends. Looked up from germline, CDR1 is DFQATT and CDR2 is SNEGSKA (reference sequence). The CDR3 has 11 amino acids. The DNA of the CDR3 is TGCAGTGCTAGTTTCGCGGATGAGCAGTACTTC. Encoded protein: CSASFADEQYF.

The chain joins TRBV6-2 or TRBV6-3 to TRBJ2-7, with 7 bases aligning to TRBD1. With 5 bases clipped from V and 1 base from J, the junction kept 11 bases outside the gene matches. The CDR3 totals 16 residues. Germline loops: CDR1 MNHEY, CDR2 SVGEGT. CDR3 sequence reads: CASSHHRGRLSYEQYF. The CDR3 DNA is TGTGCCAGCAGTCACCACAGGGGACGACTGTCCTACGAGCAGTACTTC.

This clonotype has more than one count but fewer than ten. The chain recombines TRBV12-3 or TRBV12-4 with TRBJ1-2; 8 positions agree with TRBD1. The length of the CDR3 is 14 residues. Losses at the gene ends were 4 bases for V and 3 bases for J; bases not matched to a gene: 4. The CDR3 sequence: CASSYLGQDYGYTF. The CDR3 nucleotides read TGTGCCAGCAGTTACCTGGGACAGGACTATGGCTACACCTTC.

The rearrangement uses TRBV5-1 and TRBJ1-2; D may be TRBD1 (5 bases). The CDR3 sequence is 14 residues long. Germline assignment: CDR1 SGHRS and CDR2 YFSETQ. The ends were cut back, 4 bases at V and 8 bases at J, with 18 bases in the middle. DNA of the CDR3: TGCGCCAGCAGCCTTCGGCCGGCGGGGGAGGGCTACACCTTC. This sequence encodes CASSLRPAGEGYTF.

This clonotype was counted a few times. The chain recombines TRBV5-1 with TRBJ1-1, with 7 positions matching TRBD1. The CDR3 has 16 amino acids. Trimming took 0 bases from V and 2 from J; bases not matched to a gene: 7. In germline, CDR1 is SGHRS, CDR2 YFSETQ. In nucleotides, the CDR3 is TGCGCCAGCAGCTTGGCCGGGACAGACCACAACACTGAAGCTTTCTTT. Protein sequence: CASSLAGTDHNTEAFF.

The table lists this clonotype with a few counts. CDR3 DNA sequence: TGTGCCAGCAGTTTAGCGGGGCGAGGTACGCAGTATTTT. This gives the protein CASSLAGRGTQYF. The rearrangement links TRBV27 to TRBJ2-3; perhaps TRBD2 as D (6 bases). Trimming stripped 2 bases from V and 8 bases from J, with 11 bases between. CDR1 is MNHEY and CDR2 is SMNVEV in the germline V gene (reference sequence). This CDR3 has 13 residues.

The rearrangement joins TRBV3-1 to TRBJ2-1, with TRBD1 matching 8 bases. The V segment lost 2 bases and the J segment 7 bases; nucleotides outside the gene matches: 4. CDR3 length equals 14 residues. Per germline, CDR1 LGHDT and CDR2 YNNKEL (reference sequence). The CDR3 DNA reads as TGTGCCAGCAGCCAAAATAGACAGGGGAATGAGCAGTTCTTC. Translated, it gives CASSQNRQGNEQFF.

This clonotype was detected a few times. The CDR3 coding sequence is TGTGCCAGCACTAAGGGGGAGACAGAAAATAACTATGGCTACACCTTC. Translating gives CASTKGETENNYGYTF. V is TRBV7-9 and J is TRBJ1-2, with D possibly being TRBD1 (6 bases). The CDR3 runs 16 residues. The germline gives CDR1 SEHNR, CDR2 FQNEAQ (reference sequence). Trimming pared 7 bases from V and 1 base from J, leaving 19 bases between.

CDR3 DNA: TGCAGCGCCCCCCCGGTCCTGAACACTGAAGCTTTCTTT. It encodes CSAPPVLNTEAFF. The gene calls are TRBV29-1 and TRBJ1-1; D remains unclear. V gave up 7 bases and J gave up 0 bases, with 12 bases separating them. The germline gives CDR1 SQVTM, CDR2 ANQGSEA. There are 13 residues in the CDR3.